This T cell receptor (beta chain) derives from a study of vaccination effects on CD4 cells after COVID-19. The method was immunoSEQ multiplex PCR; TCRdb's version includes in-frame clones alone and lacks a portion of them. Of around 25,000 clones detected, roughly 73% appear once; the ten largest clones hold about 5%. Per the germline V gene, CDR1 is LGHDT and CDR2 is YNNKEL (reference sequence). The CDR3 contains 17 residues. Losses at the gene ends were 0 bases for V and 1 base for J; bases not matched to a gene: 8. Details on this clone: Its antigen is not identified.

Using viral peptide pools, the ViraFEST assay grew out antigen-specific CD4+ T cells prior to sequencing. When less than 11 days of culture had elapsed, CD4+ T cells were isolated. Each vaccine recipient was nucleocapsid antibody negative and had no prior SARS-CoV-2 infection. The sequence was obtained from a human donor who received a COVID-19 vaccine. Here the sequenced sample was CD4+ T cells from PBMCs cultured with SARS-CoV-2 spike peptides, taken before COVID-19 vaccination. The chain is built from TRBV3-1 (or the pseudogene TRBV3-2) and TRBJ2-7; the match to TRBD1 covers 8 bases. The CDR3: CASSQDRRTGSSYEQYF. CDR3 sequence (DNA): TGTGCCAGCAGCCAAGATAGGCGGACAGGGTCTTCCTACGAGCAGTACTTC.